The clone carrying this T cell receptor (beta chain) was found many times. Its antigen is undetermined. This specimen belongs to a study of T-cell memory formation after mild COVID-19. Broader study findings: Some clones that responded were present in memory (sampled pre-infection), which suggests cross-reactive memory joined. Among clones peaking at day 37 in the second wave, SARS-CoV-2 specificity remained unconfirmed.

A 5'RACE reaction primed in the constant segment made cDNA libraries of TCR alpha and TCR beta, and these carried sample barcodes and UMIs. TCRdb redid the calling of the 5' RACE reads with MiXCR, one entry per CDR3 protein. Altogether about 620,000 distinct CDR3 sequences are present, about a sixth being singletons, with the ten largest covering around 11%. CDR3 size: 15 residues. V shed 2 bases, J shed 5 bases, and the junction held 8 bases outside the gene matches. CDR1 is SGHTA and CDR2 is FQGNSA in the germline V gene. The chain recombines TRBV7-2 with TRBJ2-5, with 7 positions matching TRBD2. Sample: PBMCs or a T cell subset sorted from them (not recorded which). The sequence came from an adult woman who had mild COVID-19 (a few samples of this study predate the infection). Cell type and time point are not known. The CDR3 DNA follows: TGTGCCAGCAGCTTATCCGGGACTACAATGGAGACCCAGTACTTC. Translation gives CASSLSGTTMETQYF.